The clone carrying this T cell receptor (beta chain) was counted a single time. The record originates from a study of Ad26.COV2.S vaccination and SARS-CoV-2 variants. Only in-frame clones appear in the TCRdb table, and some are missing; sequencing was by immunoSEQ multiplex PCR. The sample lists around 300,000 clones, less than 90% occurring once. As to treatment: around 19 received Ad26.COV2.S at low or high dose, single or two shots; roughly five received placebo; per-sample allocation not given. Vaccine and placebo recipients were sampled on day 63 after the first injection. Germline assignment: CDR1 MDHEN and CDR2 SYDVKM. J gave up 4 bases and V 5 bases, and 3 bases lay outside the gene matches. The CDR3 has 14 residues.

The sequence came from a person between 18 and 60 years old who received the Ad26.COV2.S COVID-19 vaccine or a placebo. V usage is TRBV28 and J usage is TRBJ2-7, with TRBD1 identical over 12 bases. Source: peripheral blood, taken in a trial of Ad26.COV2.S vaccine versus placebo. The CDR3 protein is CASSPGQGAYEQYF. The CDR3 region has the DNA TGTGCCAGCAGTCCGGGACAGGGGGCGTACGAGCAGTACTTC.